This TCR beta chain was profiled in a study of regulatory T cells in long-lasting Graves disease. Study results and limitations: Patients with persistent Graves' had lower TCR diversity than newly diagnosed patients.

This CDR3 has 14 amino acids. From germline, CDR1 is SGHVS and CDR2 FQNEAQ. V shed 4 bases and J shed 4 bases, with 13 bases lying between them. The time point here: newly diagnosed GD, antithyroid drugs for less than 3 months. Generation of the TCR library employed RNA extracted from PBMCs. Peripheral blood, around 9 milliliters per patient, was collected in EDTA tubes. With iRepertoire HTBI primers and Arm-PCR of CDR3 regions, TCR beta libraries were built. TCRdb called the multiplex PCR reads again in MiXCR, with one record for every CDR3 protein. The table shows 600,000 to 650,000 distinct CDR3 sequences, with 16% occurring only once. There are many counts of this clonotype. Antigen specificity is unknown. The data also belong to a second study, concerning T cells in Graves' hyperthyroidism and ophthalmopathy.

Sequences were derived from peripheral blood mononuclear cells (PBMCs), sampled at new diagnosis, from a patient treated with antithyroid drugs. V and J are TRBV7-8 and TRBJ1-2; no clear D. The receptor was isolated from a woman aged 25 to 45 with Graves disease. CDR3 in amino acids: CASSSDGRSYGYTF. CDR3 nucleotide sequence: TGTGCCAGCAGCTCGGACGGGAGAAGCTATGGCTACACCTTC.